This T cell receptor (beta chain) was retrieved from a study of blood T cell repertoires in COVID-19. This clone appeared a single time. The table came from immunoSEQ multiplex PCR; TCRdb's copy has only in-frame clones and leaves some out. This sample yields almost 200,000 clones, of which roughly 90% are seen a single time; about 8.1% belongs to the top ten. The specimen was PBMCs or T cells enriched from blood (not recorded which). The clonotype was recovered from a woman between 18 and 30 years old who had recovered from COVID-19.

Here the CDR3 reads CASSPEDRGGTYEQYF. DNA for the CDR3: TGCGCCAGCAGTCCGGAGGACAGGGGGGGCACCTACGAGCAGTACTTC. The chain has TRBV23-1 and TRBJ2-7; 10 bases line up with TRBD1. TRBV23-1 is labeled an ORF, and its function is uncertain. The CDR3 spans 16 residues. J lost 2 bases, V lost 4 bases, and 8 bases had no gene match.